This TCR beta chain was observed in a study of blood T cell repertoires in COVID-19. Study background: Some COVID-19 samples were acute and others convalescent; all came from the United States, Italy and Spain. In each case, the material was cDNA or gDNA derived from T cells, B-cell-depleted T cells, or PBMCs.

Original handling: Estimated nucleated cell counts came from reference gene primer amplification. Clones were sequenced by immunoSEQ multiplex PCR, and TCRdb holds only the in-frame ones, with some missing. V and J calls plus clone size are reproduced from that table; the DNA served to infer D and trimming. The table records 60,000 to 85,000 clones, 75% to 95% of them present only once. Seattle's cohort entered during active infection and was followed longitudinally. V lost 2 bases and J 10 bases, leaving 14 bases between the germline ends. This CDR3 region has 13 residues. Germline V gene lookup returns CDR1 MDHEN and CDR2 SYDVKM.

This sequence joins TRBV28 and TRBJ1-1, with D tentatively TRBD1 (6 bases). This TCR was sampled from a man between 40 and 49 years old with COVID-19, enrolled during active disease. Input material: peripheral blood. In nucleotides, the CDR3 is TGTGCCAGCAGTTTAGGTCTGGGGGCGGGAGCTTTCTTT. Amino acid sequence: CASSLGLGAGAFF. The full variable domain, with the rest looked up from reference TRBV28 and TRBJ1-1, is DVKVTQSSRYLVKRTGEKVFLECVQDMDHENMFWYRQDPGLGLRLIYFSYDVKMKEKGDIPEGYSVSREKKERFSLILESASTNQTSMYLCASSLGLGAGAFFGQGTRLTVV.